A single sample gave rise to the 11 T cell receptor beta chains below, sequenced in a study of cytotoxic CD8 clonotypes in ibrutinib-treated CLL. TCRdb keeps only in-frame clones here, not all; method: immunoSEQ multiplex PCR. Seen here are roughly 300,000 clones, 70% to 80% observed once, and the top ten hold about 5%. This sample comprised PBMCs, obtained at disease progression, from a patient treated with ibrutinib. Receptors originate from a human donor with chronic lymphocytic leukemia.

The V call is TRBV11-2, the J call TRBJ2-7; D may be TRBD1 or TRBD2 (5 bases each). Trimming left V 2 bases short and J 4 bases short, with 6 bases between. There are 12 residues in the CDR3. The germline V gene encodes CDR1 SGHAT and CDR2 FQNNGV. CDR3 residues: CASSLWGYEQYF. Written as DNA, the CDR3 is TGTGCCAGCAGCTTATGGGGGTACGAGCAGTACTTC.

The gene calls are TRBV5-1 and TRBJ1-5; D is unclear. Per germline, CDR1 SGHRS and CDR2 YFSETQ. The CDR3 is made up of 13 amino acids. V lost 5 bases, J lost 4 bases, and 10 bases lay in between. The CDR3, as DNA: TGCGCCAGCAGGCAGGTACCGAATCAGCCCCAGCATTTT. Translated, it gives CASRQVPNQPQHF.

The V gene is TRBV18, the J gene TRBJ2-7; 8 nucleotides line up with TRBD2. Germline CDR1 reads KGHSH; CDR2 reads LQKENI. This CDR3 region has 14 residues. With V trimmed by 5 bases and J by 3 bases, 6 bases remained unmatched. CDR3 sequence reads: CASSITSGGYEQYF. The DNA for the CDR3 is TGTGCCAGCTCAATCACTAGCGGAGGCTACGAGCAGTACTTC.

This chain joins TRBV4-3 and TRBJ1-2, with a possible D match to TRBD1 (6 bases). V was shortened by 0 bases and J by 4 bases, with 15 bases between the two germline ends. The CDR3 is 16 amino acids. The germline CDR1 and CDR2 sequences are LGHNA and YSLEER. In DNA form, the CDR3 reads TGCGCCAGCAGCCAAGATCACTACAGGGAGGTCTATGGCTACACCTTC. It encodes CASSQDHYREVYGYTF.

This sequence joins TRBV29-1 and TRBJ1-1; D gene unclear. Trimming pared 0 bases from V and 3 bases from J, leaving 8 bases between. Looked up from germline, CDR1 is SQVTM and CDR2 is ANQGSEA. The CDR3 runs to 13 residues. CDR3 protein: CSVEDKTYTEAFF. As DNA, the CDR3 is TGCAGCGTTGAAGACAAGACTTACACTGAAGCTTTCTTT.

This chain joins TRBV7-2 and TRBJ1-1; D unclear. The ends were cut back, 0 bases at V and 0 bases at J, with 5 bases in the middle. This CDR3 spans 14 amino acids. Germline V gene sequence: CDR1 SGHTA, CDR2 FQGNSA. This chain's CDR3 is CASSLALMNTEAFF. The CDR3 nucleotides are TGTGCCAGCAGCTTAGCACTGATGAACACTGAAGCTTTCTTT.

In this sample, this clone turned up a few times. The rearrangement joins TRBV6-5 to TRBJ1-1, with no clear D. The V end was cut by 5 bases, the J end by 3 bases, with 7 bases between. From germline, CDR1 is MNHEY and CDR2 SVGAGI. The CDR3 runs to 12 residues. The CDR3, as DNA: TGTGCCAGCAGTGCTCCGGACACTGAAGCTTTCTTT. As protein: CASSAPDTEAFF.

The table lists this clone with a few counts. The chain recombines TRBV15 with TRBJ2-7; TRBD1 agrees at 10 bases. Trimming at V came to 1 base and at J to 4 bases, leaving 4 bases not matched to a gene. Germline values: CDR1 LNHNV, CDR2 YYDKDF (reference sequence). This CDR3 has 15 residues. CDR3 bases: TGTGCCACCAGCAGAGTGGGACAGGGGAAATACGAGCAGTACTTC. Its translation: CATSRVGQGKYEQYF.

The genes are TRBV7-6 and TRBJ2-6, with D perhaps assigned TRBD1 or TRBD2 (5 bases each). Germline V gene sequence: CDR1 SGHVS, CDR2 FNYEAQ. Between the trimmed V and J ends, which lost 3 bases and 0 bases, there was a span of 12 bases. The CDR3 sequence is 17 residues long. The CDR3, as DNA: TGTGCCAGCAGCTTGAGAGGGGCTGACTCTGGGGCCAACGTCCTGACTTTC. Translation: CASSLRGADSGANVLTF.

The CDR3 nucleotides are TGTGCCAGCAGCGTAGCTTCCGCCAATGAGCAGTTCTTC. Translating it yields CASSVASANEQFF. The chain combines TRBV9 with TRBJ2-1; D is ambiguous. Trimming left V 0 bases short and J 6 bases short, with 7 bases between. The CDR3 is 13 residues long. Germline-derived CDR1 and CDR2 are SGDLS and YYNGEE.

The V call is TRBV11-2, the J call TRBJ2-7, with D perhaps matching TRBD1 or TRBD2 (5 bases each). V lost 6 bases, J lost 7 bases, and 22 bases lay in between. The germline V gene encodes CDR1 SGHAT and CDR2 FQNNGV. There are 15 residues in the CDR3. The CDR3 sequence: CASRPPGRTSKEQYF. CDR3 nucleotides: TGTGCCAGCAGGCCTCCGGGACGGACATCTAAGGAGCAGTACTTC.